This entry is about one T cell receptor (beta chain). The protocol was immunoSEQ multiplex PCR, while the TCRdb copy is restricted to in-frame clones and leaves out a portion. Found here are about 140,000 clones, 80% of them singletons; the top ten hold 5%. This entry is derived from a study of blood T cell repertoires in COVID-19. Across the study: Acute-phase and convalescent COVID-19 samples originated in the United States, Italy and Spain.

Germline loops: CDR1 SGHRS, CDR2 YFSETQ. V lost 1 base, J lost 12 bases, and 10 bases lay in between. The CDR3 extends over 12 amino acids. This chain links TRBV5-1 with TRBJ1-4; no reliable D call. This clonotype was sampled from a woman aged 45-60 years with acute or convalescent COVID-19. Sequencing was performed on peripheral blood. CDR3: CASSLLNGELFF. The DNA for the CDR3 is TGCGCCAGCAGCTTGCTAAACGGAGAACTGTTTTTT.